This T cell receptor (beta chain) was recovered during a study of siplizumab effects on memory and regulatory T cells. Note on this clone: Its target is not known.

The data were produced by immunoSEQ multiplex PCR, yet TCRdb's version contains in-frame clones alone and is incomplete. The table shows about 100,000 clones, with about 91% occurring only once. The V gene lost 2 bases and the J gene lost 2 bases, with 10 bases spanning the gap. The CDR3 spans 16 residues. Looked up from germline, CDR1 is MNHEY and CDR2 is SVGAGI. Study conclusions and caveats: A small minority of alloreactive clones were mapped to unstimulated subsets.

The chain couples TRBV6-5 to TRBJ1-6, with no clear D. This receptor was obtained from a human donor in good health. The specimen sequenced was CD4+ T cells sorted from blood. CDR3: CASSYSPVAYNSPLHF. The CDR3 bases are TGTGCCAGCAGTTACAGCCCCGTCGCCTATAATTCACCCCTCCACTTT.